This T cell receptor beta chain is drawn from a study of blood T cells in healthy people across ages. Study outcomes and limitations: Changes in expanded clonotypes were possibly confounded, as the CMV status of donors was unknown.

Of note for this clonotype: Its antigen is still unknown.

For the second PCR, which ran for 7 to 11 cycles, a sample-barcoded 5' primer and a J-beta primer mix were used. TCRdb fed the 5' RACE reads into MiXCR, producing one record per CDR3 protein. The sample has hundreds of thousands of distinct CDR3 sequences, 45% to 50% seen once. The CDR3 runs to 14 residues. Germline-derived CDR1 and CDR2 are MNHEY and SVGAGI. The V and J ends lost 6 bases and 5 bases, in that order; junction bases with no gene match: 7. This chain uses TRBV6-5 with TRBJ2-5; 9 bases are a match to TRBD1. Sequenced material: blood. The clonotype comes from a woman aged 60 to 75 in good health. CDR3 sequence reads: CASSFDRGFETQYF. CDR3 coding DNA: TGTGCCAGCAGCTTCGACAGGGGGTTCGAGACCCAGTACTTC.